The text below deals with one T cell receptor (beta chain). CDR1 and CDR2 from the germline V gene are SQVTM and ANQGSEA. The CDR3 has 11 residues. After removal of 7 bases from V and 15 bases from J, the junction contained 10 bases not matched to a gene. The data were taken from a study of blood T cell repertoires in COVID-19. Study as a whole: Acute and convalescent COVID-19 specimens originated in the United States, Italy and Spain. From T cells, B-cell-depleted T cells, or PBMCs came the material, which was cDNA or gDNA.

In Seattle, patients joined the study during active infection and were tracked longitudinally. Per the study methods: Scientists estimated how many nucleated cells there were by amplifying reference gene primers. Generated by immunoSEQ multiplex PCR, the TCRdb table keeps only in-frame clones and is missing some. The D gene and trimming were derived from the DNA, and the V and J assignments and clone size from that table. The table shows 75,000 to 95,000 clones, with 78% occurring only once. This chain uses TRBV29-1 with TRBJ2-1, with 9 bases that match TRBD1. This TCR derives from a man in his sixties with COVID-19, enrolled during active disease. Sequencing was done on a sample of peripheral blood. The CDR3 reads CSADWRTGVFF. The CDR3 DNA reads as TGCAGCGCGGATTGGCGGACAGGGGTGTTCTTC.